These 9 T cell receptor beta chains were all obtained from the same sample, sequenced in a study of graft-versus-host responses after intestinal transplantation (dated by TCRdb to the early 2020s). The antigens for these receptors are not known. The time point label on this specimen signifies: cells obtained before transplantation from donor or recipient. Library preparation was by the immunoSEQ multiplex PCR assay. TCRdb took this table from immuneACCESS and kept in-frame rearrangements with V and J called. Such tables lack part of the clones; where checked against another copy, unresolved V genes explain under half of the gap, and the rest is unexplained. This sample comprises about 92,000 clones, 85% to 95% of them detected only once. The ten biggest clones cover roughly 6% of the sample. The material was unstimulated CD8+ T cells sorted from spleen or lymph node cells, obtained before intestinal transplant. These receptors came from a human donor who received an intestinal transplant.

In its sample, this clone was seen a few times. The rearrangement joins TRBV7-9 to TRBJ1-1; D not resolved. The CDR3 runs to 13 residues. Germline CDR1 SEHNR, CDR2 FQNEAQ (reference sequence). With 2 bases removed from V and 6 bases from J, the gap between germline ends came to 10 bases. In nucleotides, the CDR3 is TGTGCCAGCAGCTTAATCGGACGGGCTGAAGCTTTCTTT. Its translation is CASSLIGRAEAFF.

V is TRBV5-5 and J is TRBJ1-1; possibly TRBD1 for D (6 bases). The germline V gene has CDR1 SGHKS and CDR2 YYEKEE (reference sequence). The V end lost 3 bases, the J end lost 3 bases, and 15 bases lay between the germline ends. This CDR3 has 15 amino acids. CDR3 sequence (DNA): TGTGCCAGCAGCTGGGACACCATCCAAGACACTGAAGCTTTCTTT. As protein: CASSWDTIQDTEAFF.

The gene calls are TRBV28 and TRBJ2-1; D ambiguous. CDR3 length equals 11 residues. Germline V gene data show CDR1 as MDHEN and CDR2 as SYDVKM. V lost 7 bases to trimming and J lost 7 bases, with 8 bases between them. CDR3 sequence reads: CASTVANEQFF. As DNA, the CDR3 is TGTGCCAGCACCGTGGCTAATGAGCAGTTCTTC.

The gene calls are TRBV13 and TRBJ2-7, with D possibly matching TRBD2 (5 bases). Trimming took 4 bases from V and 0 from J, leaving 7 bases between them. CDR1 is PRHDT and CDR2 is FYEKMQ in the germline V gene (reference sequence). This CDR3 region has 13 residues. The CDR3 here is CASSSGISYEQYF. CDR3 sequence (DNA): TGTGCCAGCAGCTCCGGGATCTCCTACGAGCAGTACTTC.

In its sample, this clone was seen once. V gene TRBV21-1 combines with J gene TRBJ1-5. TRBV21-1 is a pseudogene locus. The CDR3 has 14 amino acids. The CDR3 nucleotides are TGTGCCAGCAGCAAGGGGGCGGGGGGTCAGCCCCAGCATTTT. Translated, it gives CASSKGAGGQPQHF.

The chain joins TRBV7-2 to TRBJ2-1, with D possibly TRBD1 on 5 matching bases. The germline V gene has CDR1 SGHTA and CDR2 FQGNSA. CDR3 length equals 14 residues. Trimming stripped 0 bases from V and 4 bases from J, with 7 bases between. The CDR3 loop reads CASSLAPGYNEQFF. The CDR3 DNA follows: TGTGCCAGCAGCTTAGCCCCAGGGTACAATGAGCAGTTCTTC.

V is TRBV19 and J is TRBJ2-7; the D call may be TRBD1 or TRBD2 (5 bases each). CDR3 length equals 14 residues. The V end lost 5 bases, the J end lost 1 base, and 12 bases lay between the germline ends. In germline, CDR1 is LNHDA, CDR2 SQIVND (reference sequence). CDR3 protein: CASSSRDRSYEQYF. In DNA, the CDR3 is TGTGCCAGTAGTTCCCGGGACCGATCCTACGAGCAGTACTTC.

The rearrangement uses TRBV11-2 and TRBJ2-7, with 11 bases that match TRBD1. The CDR3 is 16 amino acids. The germline V gene has CDR1 SGHAT and CDR2 FQNNGV. The J segment lost 4 bases and the V segment lost 1 base, leaving 6 bases of the junction unmatched. Here the CDR3 reads CASSLVGTGGGYEQYF. Here the CDR3 DNA reads TGTGCCAGCAGCTTAGTAGGGACAGGGGGAGGGTACGAGCAGTACTTC.

This clone was seen a single time. The V call is TRBV28, the J call TRBJ2-3, with 15 bases lining up with TRBD2. Germline CDR1 and CDR2: MDHEN and SYDVKM. V shed 6 bases and J 0 bases; nucleotides not matched to a gene: 13. CDR3 length equals 20 residues. CDR3 region: CASSPGLAGGPWPSTDTQYF. In DNA form, the CDR3 reads TGTGCCAGCAGCCCTGGACTAGCGGGGGGGCCCTGGCCTAGCACAGATACGCAGTATTTT.